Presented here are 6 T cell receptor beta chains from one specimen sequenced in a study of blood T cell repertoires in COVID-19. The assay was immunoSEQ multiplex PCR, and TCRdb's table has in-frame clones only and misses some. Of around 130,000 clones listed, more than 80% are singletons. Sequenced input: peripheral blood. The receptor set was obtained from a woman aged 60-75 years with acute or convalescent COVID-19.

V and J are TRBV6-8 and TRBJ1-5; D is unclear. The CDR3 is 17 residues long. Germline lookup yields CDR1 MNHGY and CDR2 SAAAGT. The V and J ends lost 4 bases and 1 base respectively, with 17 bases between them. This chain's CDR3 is CASSFIPGVGSNQPQHF. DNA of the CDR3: TGTGCCAGCAGTTTCATCCCGGGAGTCGGAAGCAATCAGCCCCAGCATTTT.

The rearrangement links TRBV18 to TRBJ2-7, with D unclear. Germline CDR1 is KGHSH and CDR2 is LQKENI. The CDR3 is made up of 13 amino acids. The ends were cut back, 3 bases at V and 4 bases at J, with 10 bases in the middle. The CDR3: CASSPPGFYEQYF. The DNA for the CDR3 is TGTGCCAGCTCACCTCCAGGTTTTTACGAGCAGTACTTC.

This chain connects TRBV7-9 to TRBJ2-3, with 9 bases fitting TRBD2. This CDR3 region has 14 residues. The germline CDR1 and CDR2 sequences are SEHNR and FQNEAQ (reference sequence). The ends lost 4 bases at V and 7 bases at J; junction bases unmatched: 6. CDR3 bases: TGTGCCAGCAGCTCGAGCGGGGGGATAAATACGCAGTATTTT. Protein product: CASSSSGGINTQYF. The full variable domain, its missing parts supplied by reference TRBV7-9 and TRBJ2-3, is DTGVSQNPRHKITKRGQNVTFRCDPISEHNRLYWYRQTLGQGPEFLTYFQNEAQLEKSRLLSDRFSAERPKGSFSTLEIQRTEQGDSAMYLCASSSSGGINTQYFGPGTRLTVL.

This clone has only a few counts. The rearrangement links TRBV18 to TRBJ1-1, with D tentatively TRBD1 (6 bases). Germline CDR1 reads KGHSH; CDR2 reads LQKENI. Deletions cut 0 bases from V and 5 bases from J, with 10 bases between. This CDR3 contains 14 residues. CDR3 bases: TGTGCCAGCTCACCACCCTTACAGGGAACTGAAGCTTTCTTT. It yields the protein CASSPPLQGTEAFF.

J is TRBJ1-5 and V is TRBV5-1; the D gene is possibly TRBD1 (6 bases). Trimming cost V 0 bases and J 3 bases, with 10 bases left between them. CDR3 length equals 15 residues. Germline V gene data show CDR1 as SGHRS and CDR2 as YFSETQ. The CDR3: CASSLVAGVNQPQHF. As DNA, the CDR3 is TGCGCCAGCAGCTTGGTGGCAGGGGTCAATCAGCCCCAGCATTTT.

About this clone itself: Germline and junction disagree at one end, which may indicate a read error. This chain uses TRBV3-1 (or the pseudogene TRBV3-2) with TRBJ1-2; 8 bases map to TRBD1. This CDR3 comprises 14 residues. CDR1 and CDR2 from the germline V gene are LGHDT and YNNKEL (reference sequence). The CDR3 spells CASSQDRTGIRYAF. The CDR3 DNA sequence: TGTGCCAGCAGCCAAGACCGGACAGGGATCAGGTACGCCTTC.